A selection of T cell receptor beta chains follows, all from one sample in a study of blood T cell repertoires in COVID-19. TCRdb's table, derived via immunoSEQ multiplex PCR, lists solely in-frame clones and lacks some. The data contain 100,000 to 150,000 clones, roughly four fifths of them singletons. Sample: peripheral blood. Receptors were obtained from a man between 25 and 39 years old with COVID-19, enrolled during active disease. The CDR3 runs from the conserved cysteine through the conserved F or W. The order of the fields is clone size, V gene, J gene, D gene, CDR3 protein, CDR3 DNA. D genes are given only for firm matches. Rows give clone size only sometimes, using once, few, many, or a class for an expanded clone.

once,TRBV7-9,TRBJ1-4,TRBD1,CASSPTGTGIEKLFF,TGTGCCAGCAGCCCCACCGGGACAGGGATTGAAAAACTGTTTTTT
.,TRBV11-2,TRBJ2-3,TRBD1,CASSSTGTGGRTDTQYF,TGTGCCAGCAGCTCAACCGGGACAGGGGGCCGCACAGATACGCAGTATTTT
.,TRBV2,TRBJ1-3,TRBD1,CASSVASGQLSGNTIYF,TGTGCCAGCAGTGTCGCGTCGGGACAGTTATCTGGAAACACCATATATTTT
.,TRBV6-2/TRBV6-3,TRBJ1-6,TRBD1,CASSYGQGYNSPLHF,TGTGCCAGCAGTTACGGACAGGGCTATAATTCACCCCTCCACTTT
.,TRBV24-1,TRBJ1-5,.,CATSDLRLGGGHQPQHF,TGTGCCACCAGTGATTTGCGCCTGGGGGGGGGCCATCAGCCCCAGCATTTT
.,TRBV4-2,TRBJ1-4,.,CASSQDQEGTLGNEKLFF,TGTGCCAGCAGCCAAGATCAGGAAGGAACCCTTGGAAATGAAAAACTGTTTTTT
.,TRBV29-1,TRBJ1-4,TRBD1,CSISRDRGEKLFF,TGCAGCATAAGCCGGGACAGGGGTGAAAAACTGTTTTTT
.,TRBV3-1/TRBV3-2,TRBJ2-7,.,CASSQDSGLQYF,TGTGCCAGCAGCCAAGACTCGGGACTGCAGTACTTC
.,TRBV7-9,TRBJ2-1,.,CASSLLDNEQFF,TGTGCCAGCAGTCTTCTAGATAATGAGCAGTTCTTC
few,TRBV2,TRBJ1-6,.,CASSDGGGSYNSPLHF,TGTGCCAGCAGTGACGGAGGTGGGTCCTATAATTCACCCCTCCACTTT
.,TRBV27,TRBJ1-4,TRBD1,CASSPPDRRNEKLFF,TGTGCCAGCAGTCCACCGGACAGGCGGAATGAAAAACTGTTTTTT
.,TRBV29-1,TRBJ1-6,.,CSVQTGRGSPLHF,TGCAGCGTTCAGACCGGGAGAGGTTCACCCCTCCACTTT
.,TRBV7-9,TRBJ1-2,.,CASSLSRGGGYGYTF,TGTGCCAGCAGCCTCTCCCGCGGGGGTGGCTATGGCTACACCTTC
.,TRBV5-1,TRBJ1-1,.,CASRGDTGTPFMAFF,TGCGCCAGCAGGGGTGATACTGGGACACCCTTTATGGCTTTCTTT
few,TRBV30,TRBJ1-2,TRBD1,CAWNWDRVGGYTF,TGTGCCTGGAACTGGGACAGGGTTGGGGGCTACACCTTC
.,TRBV7-2,TRBJ1-6,TRBD1,CASSPGQGGSPLHF,TGTGCCAGCAGCCCCGGACAGGGAGGATCACCCCTCCACTTT
.,TRBV4-1,TRBJ1-1,.,CASSFRLEAEAFF,TGCGCCAGCAGCTTCCGGTTGGAGGCTGAAGCTTTCTTT
large,TRBV4-1,TRBJ1-2,TRBD1,CASSQDRAGGNGYTF,TGCGCCAGCAGCCAAGATCGAGCAGGGGGTAATGGCTACACCTTC
.,TRBV5-1,TRBJ2-1,.,CASSLGNSYNEQFF,TGCGCCAGCAGCTTGGGTAACTCCTACAATGAGCAGTTCTTC
.,TRBV2,TRBJ1-5,.,CASSYSNQPQHF,TGTGCCAGCAGCTATAGCAATCAGCCCCAGCATTTT
.,TRBV29-1,TRBJ1-1,.,CSVASGANAEAFF,TGCAGCGTTGCGTCAGGGGCGAACGCTGAAGCTTTCTTT
.,TRBV11-3,TRBJ1-2,TRBD1,CASSSRGQGDYGYTF,TGTGCCAGCAGCTCCCGAGGACAGGGCGACTATGGCTACACCTTC
.,TRBV5-1,TRBJ2-1,.,CASSYRTVNNEQFF,TGCGCCAGCAGCTACCGGACAGTTAACAATGAGCAGTTCTTC
.,TRBV7-9,TRBJ2-2,.,CAWTDTGELFF,TGTGCCTGGACAGATACCGGGGAGCTGTTTTTT
.,TRBV6-5,TRBJ1-1,.,CASSLAPSNTEAFF,TGTGCCAGCAGCCTAGCTCCGTCGAACACTGAAGCTTTCTTT
.,TRBV7-2,TRBJ2-1,TRBD2,CASSNRGGGANNEQFF,TGTGCCAGCAGCAATCGGGGCGGGGGGGCCAACAATGAGCAGTTCTTC
.,TRBV13,TRBJ1-2,TRBD1,CASSLGTGSYGYTF,TGTGCCAGCAGCTTAGGGACAGGGAGCTATGGCTACACCTTC
.,TRBV6-1,TRBJ1-2,TRBD1,CASSEQDRNYGYTF,TGTGCCAGCAGTGAACAGGACAGGAACTATGGCTACACCTTC
.,TRBV28,TRBJ2-7,.,CANSSGGPDYEQYF,TGTGCCAACAGCTCCGGGGGGCCGGACTACGAGCAGTACTTC
.,TRBV27,TRBJ2-1,TRBD2,CASSALAGAYKYEQFF,TGTGCCAGCAGTGCCCTCGCGGGAGCTTATAAATATGAGCAGTTCTTC
.,TRBV11-3,TRBJ1-1,.,CASSLGVSVDTEAFF,TGTGCCAGCAGCTTAGGAGTCTCGGTCGACACTGAAGCTTTCTTT
.,TRBV10-3,TRBJ2-5,TRBD2,CAISVLAGDQETQYF,TGTGCCATCAGTGTGCTAGCGGGAGACCAAGAGACCCAGTACTTC
.,TRBV6-5,TRBJ1-2,TRBD1,CASSRTEGQLYGYTF,TGTGCCAGCAGCCGTACCGAGGGACAGCTCTATGGCTACACCTTC
.,TRBV19,TRBJ2-7,TRBD1,CASSPGQGAYEQYF,TGTGCCAGTAGTCCAGGACAGGGGGCCTACGAGCAGTACTTC
.,TRBV5-1,TRBJ2-5,TRBD1,CASSLLQGAGETQYF,TGCGCCAGCAGCTTACTACAGGGGGCGGGAGAGACCCAGTACTTC
.,TRBV29-1,TRBJ2-1,TRBD2,CSVEPLRGGNEQFF,TGCAGCGTTGAGCCCCTGAGGGGAGGGAATGAGCAGTTCTTC
.,TRBV7-9,TRBJ2-3,.,CASTPADTQYF,TGTGCCAGCACCCCCGCAGATACGCAGTATTTT
.,TRBV3-1/TRBV3-2,TRBJ1-3,.,CASSQAMAAHSGNTIYF,TGTGCCAGCAGCCAGGCCATGGCAGCGCACTCTGGAAACACCATATATTTT
once,TRBV6-4,TRBJ1-1,TRBD1,CAIPPLDRAKSVNTEAFF,TGTGCCATCCCACCCCTGGACAGGGCTAAATCAGTTAACACTGAAGCTTTCTTT
.,TRBV7-9,TRBJ1-5,.,CASSLVVGQPQHF,TGTGCCAGCAGCTTAGTCGTCGGGCAGCCCCAGCATTTT
once,TRBV13,TRBJ1-3,TRBD1,CASSPPTGGSTIYF,TGTGCCAGCAGCCCACCGACAGGGGGGAGCACCATATATTTT
.,TRBV10-1,TRBJ2-5,.,CASSLQGGETQYF,TGCGCCAGCAGTCTCCAGGGGGGAGAGACCCAGTACTTC
.,TRBV5-1,TRBJ2-7,.,CASRDSSGEQYF,TGCGCCAGTCGGGACTCCTCGGGTGAGCAGTACTTC
.,TRBV7-8,TRBJ1-3,TRBD1,CASSLGDRGLGNTIYF,TGTGCCAGCAGCTTAGGGGACAGGGGGCTTGGAAACACCATATATTTT
.,TRBV28,TRBJ2-1,.,CASSLAQMYNEQFF,TGTGCCAGCAGTTTAGCACAGATGTACAATGAGCAGTTCTTC
many,TRBV28,TRBJ1-2,.,CASNRQLYGYTF,TGTGCCAGCAATCGACAACTCTATGGCTACACCTTC
.,TRBV6-5,TRBJ1-5,.,CASSSMGTGADQPQHF,TGTGCCAGCAGTTCCATGGGGACGGGAGCCGATCAGCCCCAGCATTTT
.,TRBV5-1,TRBJ1-5,TRBD1,CASSPLGTANQPQHF,TGCGCCAGCAGCCCCCTTGGGACAGCCAATCAGCCCCAGCATTTT
once,TRBV5-8,TRBJ1-1,.,CASSDHQGTGTEAFF,TGTGCCAGCAGCGACCACCAGGGTACGGGCACTGAAGCTTTCTTT
once,TRBV18,TRBJ2-7,TRBD2,CASSPSPGGMTYEQYF,TGTGCCAGCTCACCGTCTCCGGGGGGGATGACCTACGAGCAGTACTTC
.,TRBV7-3,TRBJ2-7,TRBD2,CASSLTTSDNDEQYF,TGTGCCAGCAGCTTAACAACTAGCGATAACGACGAGCAGTACTTC
few,TRBV5-3,TRBJ1-6,TRBD1,CARSLRRIPGTGGEDSPLHF,TGTGCCAGAAGCTTGCGCAGGATTCCCGGGACAGGGGGTGAAGATTCACCCCTCCACTTT
.,TRBV14,TRBJ2-1,TRBD2,CASSQGAPISGGSLFYNEQFF,TGTGCCAGCAGCCAAGGGGCCCCTATCAGCGGGGGTTCCCTTTTCTACAATGAGCAGTTCTTC
.,TRBV28,TRBJ2-7,TRBD2,CASSGGTSRAKQYF,TGTGCCAGCAGTGGGGGGACTAGTCGTGCCAAGCAGTACTTC
.,TRBV5-1,TRBJ2-2,TRBD1,CASSLAKGAVTGELFF,TGCGCCAGCAGCTTGGCAAAGGGGGCGGTCACCGGGGAGCTGTTTTTT